One and the same sample provided the 9 T cell receptor beta chains below, sequenced in a study of beta chain features in type 1 diabetes (dated by TCRdb to between 2018 and 2020). On the study overall, not on this receptor specifically: Type 1 diabetes patients showed a moderate but significant shortening of TCRB CDR3 length in all four CD4+ subsets.

The receptor library was made with the immunoSEQ multiplex PCR assay. The entire isolated RNA was reverse transcribed using the High Capacity cDNA Reverse Transcription Kit, and thus expressed TCRB transcripts were sequenced. The table comes from immuneACCESS by way of TCRdb, which keeps in-frame sequences with V and J called. Part of the clones is missing from these tables; in studies checked, under half for an unresolved V gene and the rest for unknown reasons. The sample table holds approximately 170,000 clones, of which 7.8% were seen once. The leading ten clones occupy approximately 1% of the sample. These TCRs are of unknown antigen specificity. The sequenced material came from central memory CD4+ T cells from blood. The receptors were sampled from a woman between 35 and 50 years old with type 1 diabetes.

This chain uses TRBV7-3 with TRBJ2-7; the match to TRBD2 covers 9 bases. V was clipped by 2 bases and J by 2 bases; unmatched bases: 1. This CDR3 is 14 amino acids long. Germline-derived CDR1 and CDR2 are SGHTA and FQGTGA. CDR3 nucleotide sequence: TGTGCCAGCAGCTTAGCGGGGGGGACCTACGAGCAGTACTTC. The encoded protein is CASSLAGGTYEQYF.

Many counts were recorded for this clone. This sequence joins TRBV7-6 and TRBJ2-1; maybe TRBD2 (6 bases). CDR3 length equals 13 residues. V was shortened by 3 bases and J by 8 bases, with 11 bases between the two germline ends. Germline lookup yields CDR1 SGHVS and CDR2 FNYEAQ. The CDR3 nucleotides are TGTGCCAGCAGCTTGCAGGGAGGTCATGAGCAGTTCTTC. It encodes CASSLQGGHEQFF.

This chain connects TRBV9 to TRBJ2-7, with D uncertain. V was shortened by 2 bases and J by 4 bases, with 7 bases between the two germline ends. This CDR3 is built from 12 residues. Germline V gene data show CDR1 as SGDLS and CDR2 as YYNGEE. The CDR3 loop is CASSVNEYEQYF. The CDR3 DNA is TGTGCCAGCAGCGTTAACGAGTACGAGCAGTACTTC. The full variable domain, completed using reference TRBV9 and TRBJ2-7, is DSGVTQTPKHLITATGQRVTLRCSPRSGDLSVYWYQQSLDQGLQFLIQYYNGEERAKGNILERFSAQQFPDLHSELNLSSLELGDSALYFCASSVNEYEQYFGPGTRLTVT.

This clone was recorded a few times. This chain connects TRBV19 to TRBJ1-2, with D unresolved. This CDR3 spans 14 amino acids. Germline loops: CDR1 LNHDA, CDR2 SQIVND (reference sequence). Trimming removed 3 bases from V and 3 bases from J, with 11 bases in between. CDR3 bases: TGTGCCAGTAGTATCGGGGTCGTCGACTATGGCTACACCTTC. Protein sequence: CASSIGVVDYGYTF.

The V and J genes are TRBV5-4 and TRBJ1-5; perhaps TRBD1 as D (6 bases). CDR1 and CDR2 (germline): SGHNT, YYREEE (reference sequence). V was pared by 1 base and J by 3 bases, with 8 bases between. The CDR3 extends over 14 amino acids. The CDR3 loop is CASSLQGHNQPQHF. The CDR3 DNA is TGTGCCAGCAGCTTGCAGGGGCACAATCAGCCCCAGCATTTT. Filled out from reference TRBV5-4 and TRBJ1-5, the complete variable domain reads ETGVTQSPTHLIKTRGQQVTLRCSSQSGHNTVSWYQQALGQGPQFIFQYYREEENGRGNFPPRFSGLQFPNYSSELNVNALELDDSALYLCASSLQGHNQPQHFGDGTRLSIL.

The chain uses TRBV4-2 and TRBJ1-2; D is possibly TRBD1 (5 bases). Per germline, CDR1 LGHNA and CDR2 YNFKEQ. The CDR3 is 16 residues long. V lost 1 base, J lost 7 bases, and 19 bases lay in between. CDR3 loop: CASSQGTEGGTSGYTF. The CDR3 DNA sequence: TGTGCCAGCAGCCAAGGAACCGAAGGAGGGACTAGTGGCTACACCTTC.

The chain uses TRBV4-2 and TRBJ2-1; 7 positions match TRBD1. From germline, CDR1 is LGHNA and CDR2 YNFKEQ. V lost 0 bases to trimming and J lost 14 bases; unmatched junction nucleotides: 7. CDR3 length: 13 residues. In DNA, the CDR3 is TGTGCCAGCAGCCAAGATTGGGGACAGTTAGAGTTCTTC. It codes for CASSQDWGQLEFF.

This clone was counted a few times. V is TRBV19 and J is TRBJ1-2; the D gene is possibly TRBD1 (5 bases). Trimming pared 1 base from V and 8 bases from J, leaving 11 bases between. CDR3 length: 13 residues. Germline-derived CDR1 and CDR2 are LNHDA and SQIVND (reference sequence). The CDR3 here is CASSIGRVGGYTF. DNA for the CDR3: TGTGCCAGTAGTATAGGCAGGGTCGGCGGCTACACCTTC.

This clone was observed a few times. J is TRBJ2-7 and V is TRBV7-2; TRBD1 matches 7 bases. CDR3 length: 15 amino acids. V was pared by 10 bases and J by 3 bases, with 15 bases of the junction left unmatched. Per germline, CDR1 SGHTA and CDR2 FQGNSA. For the CDR3, the DNA is TGTGCCATCGGACAGGCCAACAACCAATTCTACGAGCAGTACTTC. It yields the protein CAIGQANNQFYEQYF.